This TCR beta chain originates from a study of cytomegalovirus exposure and HLA in healthy donors. Study-wide results and limits: Subsequent analysis revealed that first-cohort TCR clusters tended to co-occur in the 110 or so validation repertoires. The CMV antigen specificity of a few CMV-associated chains was confirmed through in vitro analysis.

Trimming stripped 0 bases from V and 5 bases from J, with 11 bases between. The CDR3 extends over 15 amino acids. Germline V gene lookup returns CDR1 WSHSY and CDR2 SAAADI. The donors were part of the approximately 120-subject validation cohort, which stood apart from the roughly 670-subject first cohort. Libraries were prepared by immunoSEQ multiplex PCR; TCRdb keeps only in-frame clonotypes and omits some of them. The table lists tens of thousands of clones, approximately 90% of them singletons. Details on this clone: Its antigen is still unknown.

This chain connects TRBV10-2 to TRBJ2-1; possible D gene TRBD2, 7 bases. The specimen sequenced was PBMCs. The receptor comes from a woman aged 18-30 years in good health and CMV-seronegative. CDR3 protein: CASSESGGENNEQFF. DNA for the CDR3: TGCGCCAGCAGTGAGTCAGGGGGGGAGAACAATGAGCAGTTCTTC.